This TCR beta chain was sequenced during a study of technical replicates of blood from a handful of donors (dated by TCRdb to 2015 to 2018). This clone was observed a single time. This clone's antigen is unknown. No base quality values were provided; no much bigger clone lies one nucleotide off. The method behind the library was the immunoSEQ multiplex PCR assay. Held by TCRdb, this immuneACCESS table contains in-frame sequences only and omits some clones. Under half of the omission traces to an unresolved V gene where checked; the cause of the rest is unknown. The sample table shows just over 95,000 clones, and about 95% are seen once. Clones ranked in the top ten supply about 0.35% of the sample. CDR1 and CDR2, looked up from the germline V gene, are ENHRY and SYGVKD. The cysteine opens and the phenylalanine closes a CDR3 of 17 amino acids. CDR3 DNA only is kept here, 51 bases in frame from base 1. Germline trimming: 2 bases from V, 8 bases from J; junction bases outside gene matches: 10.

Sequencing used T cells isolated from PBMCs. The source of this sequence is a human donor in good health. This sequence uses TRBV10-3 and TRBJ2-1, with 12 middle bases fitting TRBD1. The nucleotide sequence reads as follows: TGTGCCATCAGTGAGAAGTACGTGGGACAGGGGGCCGATGAGCAGTTCTTC. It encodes CAISEKYVGQGADEQFF.